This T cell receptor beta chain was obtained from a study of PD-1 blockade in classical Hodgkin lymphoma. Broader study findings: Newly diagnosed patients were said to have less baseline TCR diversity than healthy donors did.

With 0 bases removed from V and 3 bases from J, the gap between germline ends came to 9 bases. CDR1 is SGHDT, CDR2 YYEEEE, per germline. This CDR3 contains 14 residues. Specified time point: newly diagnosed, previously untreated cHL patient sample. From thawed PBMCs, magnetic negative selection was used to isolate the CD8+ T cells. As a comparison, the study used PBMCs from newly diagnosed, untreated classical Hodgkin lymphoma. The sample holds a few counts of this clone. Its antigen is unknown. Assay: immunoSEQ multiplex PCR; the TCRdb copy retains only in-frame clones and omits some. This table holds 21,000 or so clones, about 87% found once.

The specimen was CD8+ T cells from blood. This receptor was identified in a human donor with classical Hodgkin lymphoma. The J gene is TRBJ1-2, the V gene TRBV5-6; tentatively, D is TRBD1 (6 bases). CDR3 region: CASSLDREDYGYTF. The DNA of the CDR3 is TGTGCCAGCAGCTTGGACAGGGAGGACTATGGCTACACCTTC.